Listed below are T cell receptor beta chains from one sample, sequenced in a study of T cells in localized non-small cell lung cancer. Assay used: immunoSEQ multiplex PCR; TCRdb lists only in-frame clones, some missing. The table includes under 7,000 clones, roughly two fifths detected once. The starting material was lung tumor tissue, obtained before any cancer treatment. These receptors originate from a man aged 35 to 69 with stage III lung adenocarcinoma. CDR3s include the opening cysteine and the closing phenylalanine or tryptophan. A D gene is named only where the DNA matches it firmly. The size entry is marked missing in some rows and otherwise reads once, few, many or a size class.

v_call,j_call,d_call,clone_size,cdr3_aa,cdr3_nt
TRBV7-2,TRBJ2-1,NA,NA,CASSLVSSTGTIF,TGTGCCAGCAGCTTAGTTTCATCGACAGGGACTATCTTC
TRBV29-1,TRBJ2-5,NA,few,CSSKGGTVGETQYF,TGCAGCAGTAAGGGGGGAACGGTGGGAGAGACCCAGTACTTC
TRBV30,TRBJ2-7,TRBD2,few,CAWNPGTSNYEQYF,TGTGCCTGGAACCCCGGGACTAGCAACTACGAGCAGTACTTC
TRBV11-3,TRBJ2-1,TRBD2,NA,CASSWGGGDSYNEQFF,TGTGCCAGCAGCTGGGGCGGGGGTGACTCCTACAATGAGCAGTTCTTC
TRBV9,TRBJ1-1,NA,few,CASSALTGNTEAFF,TGTGCCAGCAGCGCCCTAACAGGGAACACTGAAGCTTTCTTT
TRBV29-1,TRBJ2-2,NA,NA,CSVALRTNTGELFF,TGCAGCGTCGCACTAAGGACTAACACCGGAGAGCTGTTTTTT
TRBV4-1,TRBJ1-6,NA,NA,CASSQDLWVGGITISSLHF,TGCGCCAGCAGCCAAGATCTTTGGGTCGGGGGAATAACCATTTCATCCCTCCACTTT
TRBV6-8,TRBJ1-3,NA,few,CASSPAGNTIYF,TGTGCCAGCAGTCCAGCCGGAAACACCATATATTTT
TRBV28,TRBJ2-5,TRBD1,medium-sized,CASTPHDRGSQETQYF,TGTGCCAGCACCCCTCATGACAGGGGCAGTCAAGAGACCCAGTACTTC
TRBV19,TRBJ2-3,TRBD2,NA,CASNGGRADTQYF,TGTGCCAGTAACGGCGGGAGGGCCGATACGCAGTATTTT
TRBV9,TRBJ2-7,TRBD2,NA,CASSASGTSNEQYF,TGTGCCAGCAGCGCTTCCGGGACTAGCAACGAGCAGTACTTC
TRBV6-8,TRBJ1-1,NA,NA,CASSYSVSRIEAFF,TGTGCCAGCAGTTATAGTGTCAGCCGGATTGAAGCTTTCTTT
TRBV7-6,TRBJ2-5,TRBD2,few,CASSLELRTSGETQYF,TGTGCCAGCAGCTTAGAGTTACGGACTAGCGGGGAGACCCAGTACTTC
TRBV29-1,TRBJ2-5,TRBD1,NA,CSVSGQGHQETQYF,TGCAGCGTCTCGGGACAGGGGCACCAAGAGACCCAGTACTTC
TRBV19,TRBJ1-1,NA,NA,CASSTNGLVEAFF,TGTGCCAGTAGTACGAACGGACTTGTTGAAGCTTTCTTT
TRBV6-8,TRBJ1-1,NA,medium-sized,CASSFGTLAMNTEAFF,TGTGCCAGCAGTTTTGGGACACTCGCTATGAACACTGAAGCTTTCTTT
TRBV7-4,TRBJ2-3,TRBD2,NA,CASSLRASGRVNTQYF,TGTGCCAGCAGCTTAAGGGCTAGCGGGAGAGTAAATACGCAGTATTTT
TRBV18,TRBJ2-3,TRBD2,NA,CASSLRTSGGADTQYF,TGTGCCAGCTCACTCCGGACTAGCGGGGGGGCAGATACGCAGTATTTT
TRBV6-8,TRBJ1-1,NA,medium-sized,CASSPDGNTEAFF,TGTGCCAGCAGTCCGGACGGTAACACTGAAGCTTTCTTT
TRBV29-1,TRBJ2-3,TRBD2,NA,CSVEGLAGWTDTQYF,TGCAGCGTTGAAGGTCTAGCGGGATGGACAGATACGCAGTATTTT
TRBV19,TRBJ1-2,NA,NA,CASRPGPRIHLTF,TGTGCCAGTCGACCGGGACCTCGGATACATTTGACCTTC
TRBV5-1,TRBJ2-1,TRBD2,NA,CASSSSIAGGHNEQFF,TGCGCCAGCAGCAGCTCCATAGCGGGGGGACATAATGAGCAGTTCTTC
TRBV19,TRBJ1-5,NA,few,CASSPAGDGNQPQHF,TGTGCCAGTAGCCCGGCCGGGGATGGCAATCAGCCCCAGCATTTT
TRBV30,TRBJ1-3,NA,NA,CAWRPLGNTIYF,TGTGCCTGGAGACCACTTGGAAACACCATATATTTT
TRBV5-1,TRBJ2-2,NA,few,CASSPRIEGGELFF,TGCGCCAGCAGCCCTCGGATAGAGGGCGGGGAGCTGTTTTTT
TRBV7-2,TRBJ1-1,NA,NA,CASSLKRNTEAFF,TGTGCCAGCAGCCTTAAGAGGAACACTGAAGCTTTCTTT
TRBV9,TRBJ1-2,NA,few,CASSIRAGRDNYGYTF,TGTGCCAGCAGCATCCGTGCGGGGCGCGACAACTATGGCTACACCTTC
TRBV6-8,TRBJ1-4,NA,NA,CASSYVPRAEKLFF,TGTGCCAGCAGTTACGTCCCTAGGGCTGAAAAACTGTTTTTT
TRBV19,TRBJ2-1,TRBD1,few,CASSGMTGGYNEQFF,TGTGCCAGTAGTGGTATGACAGGGGGCTACAATGAGCAGTTCTTC
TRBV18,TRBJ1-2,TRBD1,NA,CASSAGTGGGYTF,TGTGCCAGCTCTGCCGGGACAGGAGGTGGCTACACCTTC
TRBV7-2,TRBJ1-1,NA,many,CASSRDLRVGAFF,TGTGCCAGCAGCCGGGATCTCAGGGTAGGAGCTTTCTTT
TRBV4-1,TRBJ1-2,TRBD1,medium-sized,CASSQGDSPLYGYTF,TGCGCCAGCAGCCAAGGGGACAGTCCGCTTTATGGCTACACCTTC
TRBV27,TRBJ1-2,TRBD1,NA,CASSPPDRGVGYTF,TGTGCCAGCAGTCCGCCGGACAGGGGGGTTGGCTACACCTTC
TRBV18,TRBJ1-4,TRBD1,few,CASSPPTDRNEKLFF,TGTGCCAGCTCACCACCGACGGACAGGAATGAAAAACTGTTTTTT
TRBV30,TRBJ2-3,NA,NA,CAWRQGAADTQYF,TGTGCCTGGCGCCAGGGAGCAGCAGATACGCAGTATTTT
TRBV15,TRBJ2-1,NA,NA,CATSRATGINEQFF,TGTGCCACCAGCAGAGCCACGGGGATCAATGAGCAGTTCTTC
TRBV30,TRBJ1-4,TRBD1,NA,CAWTQTGDEKLFF,TGTGCCTGGACCCAAACAGGGGACGAAAAACTGTTTTTT
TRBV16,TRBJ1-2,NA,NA,CASSQFTAYGYTF,TGTGCCAGCAGCCAATTCACAGCCTATGGCTACACCTTC
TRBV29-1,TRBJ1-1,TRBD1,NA,CSVERGTGRRTEAFF,TGCAGCGTTGAAAGGGGGACAGGGCGGAGGACTGAAGCTTTCTTT
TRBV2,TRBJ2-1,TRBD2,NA,CASRGLAGDNEQFF,TGTGCCAGCAGGGGCCTAGCGGGAGACAATGAGCAGTTCTTC
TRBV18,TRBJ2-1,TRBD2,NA,CASSRTGTSGTLNEQFF,TGTGCCAGCTCCCGAACCGGGACTAGCGGGACCCTGAATGAGCAGTTCTTC
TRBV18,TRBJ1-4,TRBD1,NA,CASSPTGQGASPNEKLFF,TGTGCCAGCTCACCAACGGGACAGGGGGCCTCCCCTAATGAAAAACTGTTTTTT
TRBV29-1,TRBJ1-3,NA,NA,CSVGGLTGNTIYF,TGCAGCGTTGGGGGACTTACTGGAAACACCATATATTTT
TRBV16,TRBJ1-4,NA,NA,CASSQSGAVELFF,TGTGCCAGCAGCCAATCAGGCGCGGTAGAACTGTTTTTT
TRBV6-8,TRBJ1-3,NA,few,CASSYGQLYQNTIYF,TGTGCCAGCAGTTATGGGCAGCTTTATCAAAACACCATATATTTT
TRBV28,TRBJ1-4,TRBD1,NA,CASSDRGPEKLFF,TGTGCCAGCAGTGACAGGGGACCTGAAAAACTGTTTTTT
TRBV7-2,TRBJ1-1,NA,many,CASSQDLGRPGEAFF,TGTGCCAGCAGCCAAGACCTCGGACGGCCCGGCGAAGCTTTCTTT
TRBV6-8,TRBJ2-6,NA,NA,CASSLTPGVRGANVLTF,TGTGCCAGCAGTTTAACCCCAGGGGTCCGTGGGGCCAACGTCCTGACTTTC
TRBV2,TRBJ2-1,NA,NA,CASSKVGDEQFF,TGTGCCAGCAGCAAAGTAGGGGACGAGCAGTTCTTC
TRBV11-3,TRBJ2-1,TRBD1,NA,CASSSGQGAADEQFF,TGTGCCAGCAGCTCGGGACAGGGGGCAGCCGACGAGCAGTTCTTC
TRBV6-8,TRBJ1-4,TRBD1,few,CASSPRQGEAEKLFF,TGTGCCAGCAGCCCCCGACAGGGGGAGGCTGAAAAACTGTTTTTT
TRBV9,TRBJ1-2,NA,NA,CASSVSSNYYGYTF,TGTGCCAGCAGCGTATCGTCAAACTACTATGGCTACACCTTC
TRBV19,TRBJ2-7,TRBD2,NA,CASSRGGRENEQYF,TGTGCCAGTAGTAGAGGCGGGAGGGAAAACGAGCAGTACTTC
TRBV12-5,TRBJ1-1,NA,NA,CASGLGGSIEAFF,TGTGCTAGTGGTTTGGGTGGGTCGATTGAAGCTTTCTTT
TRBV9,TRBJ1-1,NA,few,CASSVGADNTEAFF,TGTGCCAGCAGCGTAGGGGCAGATAACACTGAAGCTTTCTTT